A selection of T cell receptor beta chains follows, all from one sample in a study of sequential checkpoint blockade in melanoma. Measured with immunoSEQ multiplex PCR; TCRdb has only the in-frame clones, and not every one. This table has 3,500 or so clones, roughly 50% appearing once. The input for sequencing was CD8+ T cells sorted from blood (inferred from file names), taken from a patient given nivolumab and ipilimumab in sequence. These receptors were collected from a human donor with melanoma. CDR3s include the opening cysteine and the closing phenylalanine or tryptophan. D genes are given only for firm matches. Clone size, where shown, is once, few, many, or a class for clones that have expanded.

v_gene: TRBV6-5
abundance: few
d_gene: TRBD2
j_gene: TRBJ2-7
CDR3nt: TGTGCCAGCAGTTACTCGGGGGGGGAGCAGTACTTC
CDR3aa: CASSYSGGEQYF

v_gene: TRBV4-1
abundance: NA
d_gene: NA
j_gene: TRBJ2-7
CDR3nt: TGCGCCAGCAGCCAAGCGTCCGGGGTCTCCTACGAGCAGTACTTC
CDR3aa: CASSQASGVSYEQYF

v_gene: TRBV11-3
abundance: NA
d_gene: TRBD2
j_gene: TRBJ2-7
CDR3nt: TGTGCCAGCAGCTTCGGGGGGGCCCTAGAGCAGTACTTC
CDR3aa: CASSFGGALEQYF

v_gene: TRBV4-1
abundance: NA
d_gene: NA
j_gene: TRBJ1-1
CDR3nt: TGCGCCAGCAGATACGCTAGCCAATATGAAGCTTTCTTT
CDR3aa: CASRYASQYEAFF

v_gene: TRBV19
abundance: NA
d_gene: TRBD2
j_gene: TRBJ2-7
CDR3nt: TGTGCCAGTAGTATACTAGCGGGAGGAAACGAGCAGTACTTC
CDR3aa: CASSILAGGNEQYF

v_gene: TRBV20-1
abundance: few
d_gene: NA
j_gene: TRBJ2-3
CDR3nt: TGCAGTGCTATATCGACAGATACGCAGTATTTT
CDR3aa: CSAISTDTQYF

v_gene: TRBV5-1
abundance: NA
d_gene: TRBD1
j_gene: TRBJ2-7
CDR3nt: TGCGCCAGCAGCGTAACCGGGACAGGAAGCTACGAGCAGTACTTC
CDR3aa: CASSVTGTGSYEQYF

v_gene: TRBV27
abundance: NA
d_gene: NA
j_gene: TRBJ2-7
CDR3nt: TGTGCCAGCAGTACCCCACCGGGTTACGAGCAGTACTTC
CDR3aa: CASSTPPGYEQYF

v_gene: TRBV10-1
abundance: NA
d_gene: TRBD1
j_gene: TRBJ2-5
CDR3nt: TGCGCCAGCAGTGCGAAAAGGACAGGGCGGGAGACCCAGTACTTC
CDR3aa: CASSAKRTGRETQYF

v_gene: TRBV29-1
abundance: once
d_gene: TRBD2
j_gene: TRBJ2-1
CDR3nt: TGCAGGGAGGGCGGCGGGAGCTACAATGAGCAGTTCTTC
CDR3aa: CREGGGSYNEQFF

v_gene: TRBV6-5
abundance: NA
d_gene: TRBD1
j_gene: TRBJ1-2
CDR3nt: TGTGCCAGCAACCCAGGGACAGCCTATGGCTACACCTTC
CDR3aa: CASNPGTAYGYTF

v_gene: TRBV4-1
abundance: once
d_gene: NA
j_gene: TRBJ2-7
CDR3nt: TGCGCCAGCAGCCAAGCGTCCGGGGTCTCCTACGAGCAGTACTTC
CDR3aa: CASSQASGVSYEQYF

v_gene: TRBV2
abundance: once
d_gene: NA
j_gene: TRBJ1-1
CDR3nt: TGTGCCAGCAGTGCTTCGGGGGGCACTGAAGCTTTCTTT
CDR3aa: CASSASGGTEAFF